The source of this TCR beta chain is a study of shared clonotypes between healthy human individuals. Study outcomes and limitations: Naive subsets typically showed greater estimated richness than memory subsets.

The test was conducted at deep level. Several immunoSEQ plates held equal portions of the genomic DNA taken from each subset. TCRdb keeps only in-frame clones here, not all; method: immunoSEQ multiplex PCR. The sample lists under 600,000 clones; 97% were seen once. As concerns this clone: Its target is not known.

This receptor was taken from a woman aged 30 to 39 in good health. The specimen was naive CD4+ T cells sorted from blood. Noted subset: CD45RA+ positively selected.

The CDR3 is CASSLEGRGYTEAFF. Written as DNA, the CDR3 is TGTGCCAGCAGCTTAGAGGGCAGGGGTTACACTGAAGCTTTCTTT. The chain joins TRBV7-9 to TRBJ1-1, with D tentatively TRBD1 (6 bases). V was cut by 1 base and J by 3 bases, with 12 bases left in between. Looked up from germline, CDR1 is SEHNR and CDR2 is FQNEAQ (reference sequence). The CDR3 spans 15 residues.